Following are 21 T cell receptor beta chains from one sample sequenced in a study of CD8 T cells in ankylosing spondylitis. TCRdb itself ran the 5' RACE reads through MiXCR, one entry per CDR3 protein. Of about 480,000 distinct CDR3 sequences listed, approximately 17% are singletons. These TCRs are of unknown antigen specificity. The study, taken as a whole, reports: Characteristic of ankylosing spondylitis blood, it appeared, was a TCR beta motif comprising several highly homologous variants.

Sequenced: blood, either unsorted or a sorted T cell fraction (not recorded which). The receptors originated from a male donor with ankylosing spondylitis.

The chain joins TRBV5-6 to TRBJ2-7; TRBD1 matches at 11 bases. The CDR3 covers 21 residues. Germline CDR1 reads SGHDT; CDR2 reads YYEEEE. Trimming took 4 bases from V and 0 from J; bases not matched to a gene: 21. The CDR3 sequence is CASSLGPSGTGGLRSSYEQYF. The CDR3 bases are TGTGCCAGCAGCCTCGGCCCCTCCGGGACAGGGGGATTAAGGAGCTCCTACGAGCAGTACTTC.

The V and J genes are TRBV7-2 and TRBJ2-4, with TRBD2 as a possible D gene (6 bases). CDR3 length equals 16 residues. The germline gives CDR1 SGHTA, CDR2 FQGNSA. V shed 2 bases and J shed 3 bases, with 14 bases lying between them. CDR3 protein: CASSLSGLGGKNIQYF. CDR3 bases: TGTGCCAGCAGCTTAAGCGGGCTTGGGGGCAAAAACATTCAGTACTTC.

The CDR3: CASSPGVYGYTF. DNA of the CDR3: TGTGCCAGCAGTCCCGGGGTCTATGGCTACACCTTC. This chain uses TRBV12-3 or TRBV12-4 with TRBJ1-2; D is unclear. The CDR3 is 12 amino acids. V dropped 5 bases and J dropped 4 bases, with 8 bases sitting between them.

This clonotype appeared a few times. The chain is built from TRBV7-9 and TRBJ1-2, with unresolved D. The CDR3 is made up of 13 amino acids. The V and J ends lost 3 bases and 7 bases respectively, with 12 bases between them. Germline CDR1 reads SEHNR; CDR2 reads FQNEAQ (reference sequence). CDR3 coding DNA: TGTGCCAGCAGCTTTGGGAATTCAGGTGGCTACACCTTC. Translated, it gives CASSFGNSGGYTF.

This clonotype has more than one count but fewer than ten. The J gene is TRBJ1-2, the V gene TRBV12-3 or TRBV12-4; maybe TRBD1 (5 bases). This CDR3 comprises 14 residues. Trimming stripped 6 bases from V and 2 bases from J, with 13 bases between. CDR3 loop: CASSSGTLNYGYTF. CDR3 sequence (DNA): TGTGCCAGCAGCTCAGGGACGTTAAACTATGGCTACACCTTC.

V gene TRBV5-4 combines with J gene TRBJ2-1; D might be TRBD1 (7 bases). The germline V gene has CDR1 SGHNT and CDR2 YYREEE (reference sequence). The CDR3 runs 19 residues. Trimming removed 0 bases at V and 5 bases at J, with 24 bases between. The CDR3 region is CASSLGQGGLGWRDNEQFF. Written as DNA, the CDR3 is TGTGCCAGCAGCTTGGGGCAGGGGGGTCTAGGTTGGCGGGACAATGAGCAGTTCTTC.

V and J are TRBV12-3 or TRBV12-4 and TRBJ2-1; D possibly corresponds to TRBD2 (5 bases). Deletions cut 6 bases from V and 8 bases from J, with 14 bases between. The CDR3 runs 13 residues. CDR3 sequence: CASSHGVEDEQFF. The CDR3 nucleotides are TGTGCCAGCAGCCACGGGGTGGAAGATGAGCAGTTCTTC.

In this sample, this clonotype turned up a few times. This chain uses TRBV5-1 with TRBJ1-1; the D gene is possibly TRBD1 (6 bases). The V and J ends lost 4 bases and 7 bases respectively, with 17 bases between them. CDR1 is SGHRS and CDR2 is YFSETQ in the germline V gene. This CDR3 is built from 14 residues. In DNA, the CDR3 is TGCGCCAGCAGCCCGGACAGACCCTTAGGTGAAGCTTTCTTT. Protein sequence: CASSPDRPLGEAFF.

The sample holds a few counts of this clonotype. CDR3 region: CASSLEGPQGNQPQHF. The CDR3 DNA reads as TGCGCCAGCAGCTTGGAGGGCCCGCAGGGCAATCAGCCCCAGCATTTT. The chain combines TRBV5-1 with TRBJ1-5; D not resolved. Germline CDR1 SGHRS, CDR2 YFSETQ. V was cut by 0 bases and J by 2 bases, with 12 bases left in between. The CDR3 is made up of 16 amino acids.

This chain connects TRBV6-1 to TRBJ2-3; D uncertain. The CDR3 extends over 15 amino acids. V dropped 0 bases and J dropped 3 bases, with 10 bases sitting between them. Germline-derived CDR1 and CDR2 are MNHNS and SASEGT. CDR3 region: CASSEATRRTDTQYF. CDR3 coding DNA: TGTGCCAGCAGTGAAGCCACCCGCCGGACAGATACGCAGTATTTT.

The chain has TRBV12-3 or TRBV12-4 and TRBJ2-1; D may correspond to TRBD1 or TRBD2 (5 bases each). This CDR3 is 19 amino acids long. V was cut by 0 bases and J by 0 bases, with 18 bases left in between. Written as DNA, the CDR3 is TGTGCCAGCAGTTTAGCGCGAAATAGGGGAGCCAGCTCCTACAATGAGCAGTTCTTC. Amino acid sequence: CASSLARNRGASSYNEQFF.

V gene TRBV6-1 combines with J gene TRBJ1-4, with 8 bases identical to TRBD1. Germline V gene data show CDR1 as MNHNS and CDR2 as SASEGT. There are 15 residues in the CDR3. J was trimmed by 3 bases and V by 5 bases; bases with no gene match: 5. The DNA of the CDR3 is TGTGCCAGCAGTCCGTCGACAGGGGCTAATGAAAAACTGTTTTTT. Protein sequence: CASSPSTGANEKLFF.

Only a few counts were recorded for this clonotype. CDR3 loop: CASSPWRDNQETQYF. For the CDR3, the DNA is TGTGCCAGCTCACCGTGGCGGGATAACCAAGAGACCCAGTACTTC. The chain carries TRBV18 and TRBJ2-5; perhaps TRBD2 as D (6 bases). Between the trimmed V and J ends, which lost 3 bases and 0 bases, there was a span of 11 bases. Germline CDR1 is KGHSH and CDR2 is LQKENI. The CDR3 has 15 residues. Based on the CDR3 plus reference TRBV18 and TRBJ2-5, the full variable domain is NAGVMQNPRHLVRRRGQEARLRCSPMKGHSHVYWYRQLPEEGLKFMVYLQKENIIDESGMPKERFSAEFPKEGPSILRIQQVVRGDSAAYFCASSPWRDNQETQYFGPGTRLLVL.

This clonotype showed up just a few times. The chain has TRBV4-1 and TRBJ2-2, with a weak D call TRBD2 (7 bases). Between the trimmed V and J ends, which lost 2 bases and 7 bases, there was a span of 14 bases. The CDR3 covers 15 residues. The germline CDR1 and CDR2 sequences are MGHRA and YSYEKL. In DNA form, the CDR3 reads TGCGCCAGCAGCCAAACAACCGGGGGGCTCGGGGAGCTGTTTTTT. Protein: CASSQTTGGLGELFF.

This clonotype was counted a few times. The V call is TRBV2, the J call TRBJ2-3; 7 nucleotides line up with TRBD2. V shed 7 bases, J shed 3 bases, and the junction held 4 bases outside the gene matches. Germline V lookup: CDR1 SNHLY, CDR2 FYNNEI. CDR3 size: 13 residues. The CDR3, as DNA: TGTGCCAGCAATCTAGCGGTAACAGATACGCAGTATTTT. Its protein is CASNLAVTDTQYF.

V and J are TRBV9 and TRBJ2-7; D may correspond to TRBD1 or TRBD2 (5 bases each). The length of the CDR3 is 14 residues. The V gene's germline CDR1 is SGDLS and CDR2 YYNGEE. Deletions cut 3 bases from V and 6 bases from J, with 16 bases between. Here the CDR3 reads CASSAWGTGIEQYF. In DNA, the CDR3 is TGTGCCAGCAGCGCTTGGGGCACGGGGATCGAGCAGTACTTC.

In this sample, this clonotype turned up a few times. This sequence joins TRBV5-1 and TRBJ1-1; D is ambiguous. The germline V and J ends were trimmed by 2 bases and 2 bases, with 10 bases remaining between them. Germline V gives CDR1 SGHRS, CDR2 YFSETQ. The CDR3 runs to 14 residues. The CDR3 DNA is TGCGCCAGCAGCTTTGGGAACTCAAACACTGAAGCTTTCTTT. Its protein product is CASSFGNSNTEAFF.

This clonotype was seen only a few times. The chain links TRBV12-3 or TRBV12-4 to TRBJ2-1; TRBD2 matches at 10 bases. The CDR3 totals 16 residues. Trimming at V came to 4 bases and at J to 5 bases, leaving 8 bases not matched to a gene. The CDR3, as DNA: TGTGCCAGCAGTTCCTCCACTAGCGGGGTCCACAATGAGCAGTTCTTC. Translated: CASSSSTSGVHNEQFF.

This clonotype was counted only a few times. This rearrangement joins TRBV29-1 to TRBJ2-7, with TRBD1 identical over 9 bases. V lost 5 bases and J lost 6; bases outside the gene matches: 8. The CDR3 consists of 13 residues. Germline CDR1 reads SQVTM; CDR2 reads ANQGSEA. The CDR3 nucleotides are TGCAGCGTTAAGGTGACAGGGGGGCCCGAGCAGTACTTC. It codes for CSVKVTGGPEQYF.

The genes are TRBV7-2 and TRBJ1-6; D is possibly TRBD1 (6 bases). The length of the CDR3 is 16 residues. Germline V gene sequence: CDR1 SGHTA, CDR2 FQGNSA. V was trimmed by 3 bases and J by 7 bases, leaving 16 bases between them. CDR3 coding DNA: TGTGCCAGCAGCTTGGTTGGGACCAGGGGAAATTCACCCCTCCACTTT. Residues: CASSLVGTRGNSPLHF. The full variable domain, its missing parts supplied by reference TRBV7-2 and TRBJ1-6, is GAGVSQSPSNKVTEKGKDVELRCDPISGHTALYWYRQSLGQGLEFLIYFQGNSAPDKSGLPSDRFSAERTGGSVSTLTIQRTQQEDSAVYLCASSLVGTRGNSPLHFGNGTRLTVT.

The rearrangement joins TRBV7-2 to TRBJ2-1; D possibly corresponds to TRBD2 (5 bases). CDR3 size: 16 residues. V lost 5 bases and J 4 bases, leaving 18 bases between the germline ends. Germline V gives CDR1 SGHTA, CDR2 FQGNSA. The CDR3 DNA reads as TGTGCCAGCAGCCCCCAGGCGGGCCTTACATACAATGAGCAGTTCTTC. This codes for CASSPQAGLTYNEQFF. Full variable domain (remainder filled in from reference TRBV7-2 and TRBJ2-1): GAGVSQSPSNKVTEKGKDVELRCDPISGHTALYWYRQSLGQGLEFLIYFQGNSAPDKSGLPSDRFSAERTGGSVSTLTIQRTQQEDSAVYLCASSPQAGLTYNEQFFGPGTRLTVL.